Listed below are T cell receptor beta chains from one sample, sequenced in a study of blood T cell repertoires in COVID-19. Profiling relied on immunoSEQ multiplex PCR, and the TCRdb table lists in-frame clones only, not all of them. In the table there are about 140,000 clones, 84% of which are singletons. The sequencing sample was made of PBMCs or T cells enriched from blood (not recorded which). These TCRs come from a man between 35 and 55 years old with acute COVID-19. CDR3s include the opening cysteine and the closing phenylalanine or tryptophan. Fields, in order: V gene, J gene, clone size, D gene, CDR3 length, CDR3 protein, CDR3 DNA. D genes are given only for firm matches. For some rows the clone size is stated as once, few or many, or as a class when expanded; others skip it.

TRBV27	TRBJ2-7	NA	TRBD1	14	CASRGTGLSYEQYF	TGTGCCAGCAGAGGGACAGGGCTATCCTACGAGCAGTACTTC
TRBV13	TRBJ1-5	NA	NA	12	CASSLEGQPQHF	TGTGCCAGCAGCTTAGAGGGGCAGCCCCAGCATTTT
TRBV7-2	TRBJ1-5	NA	NA	14	CASSSTGALQPQHF	TGTGCCAGCAGCTCGACAGGCGCTTTGCAGCCCCAGCATTTT
TRBV9	TRBJ2-2	NA	TRBD2	16	CASSFHGGSLDGELFF	TGTGCCAGCAGCTTCCATGGCGGGAGTTTAGACGGGGAGCTGTTTTTT
TRBV6-5	TRBJ1-5	NA	NA	13	CASAQNSNQPQHF	TGTGCCAGCGCCCAGAATAGCAATCAGCCCCAGCATTTT
TRBV4-3	TRBJ1-3	NA	NA	16	CASSQEGWGRGNTIYF	TGCGCCAGCAGCCAAGAGGGGTGGGGGCGTGGAAACACCATATATTTT
TRBV27	TRBJ2-7	NA	TRBD1	14	CASSFSRGPYEQYF	TGTGCCAGCAGTTTCTCCAGGGGGCCCTACGAGCAGTACTTC
TRBV7-8	TRBJ1-1	NA	NA	12	CASSFPHTEAFF	TGTGCCAGCAGCTTTCCTCACACTGAAGCTTTCTTT
TRBV19	TRBJ2-7	once	TRBD1	14	CASRGDRGQGEQYF	TGTGCCAGTAGGGGGGACAGGGGGCAGGGCGAGCAGTACTTC
TRBV29-1	TRBJ2-7	NA	TRBD2	14	CSVDAGVGTYEQYF	TGCAGCGTTGACGCGGGAGTGGGGACCTACGAGCAGTACTTC
TRBV7-2	TRBJ1-1	NA	NA	16	CASSPGQGRMNTEAFF	TGTGCCAGCAGCCCCGGTCAGGGTAGGATGAACACTGAAGCTTTCTTT
TRBV19	TRBJ2-5	NA	TRBD2	14	CASSREGRVETQYF	TGTGCCAGTAGTAGAGAGGGGAGGGTTGAGACCCAGTACTTC
TRBV28	TRBJ2-3	NA	NA	11	CASSETDTQYF	TGTGCCAGCAGCGAGACAGATACGCAGTATTTT
TRBV9	TRBJ2-7	few	TRBD2	16	CASSKGTSGGSYEQYF	TGTGCCAGCAGCAAGGGGACTAGCGGGGGCTCCTACGAGCAGTACTTC
TRBV4-3	TRBJ1-3	few	TRBD1	18	CASSQIMRDRDSGNTIYF	TGCGCCAGCAGCCAAATCATGCGGGACAGGGACTCTGGAAACACCATATATTTT
TRBV7-9	TRBJ1-4	NA	NA	17	CASSSIYGTQFNEKLFF	TGTGCCAGCAGCTCAATATACGGGACACAATTTAATGAAAAACTGTTTTTT
TRBV9	TRBJ2-3	NA	NA	14	CASSARQSTDTQYF	TGTGCCAGCAGCGCGAGACAGTCCACAGATACGCAGTATTTT
TRBV4-1	TRBJ1-5	NA	TRBD1	16	CASSQGGQYSNQPQHF	TGCGCCAGCAGCCAAGGGGGACAGTATAGCAATCAGCCCCAGCATTTT
TRBV7-8	TRBJ1-2	NA	NA	17	CASSLVYQVFSNYGYTF	TGTGCCAGCAGCTTAGTATATCAGGTTTTTTCTAACTATGGCTACACCTTC
TRBV7-9	TRBJ2-7	NA	TRBD2	16	CASSLGLAGNSYEQYF	TGTGCCAGCAGCTTAGGACTAGCGGGAAACTCCTACGAGCAGTACTTC
TRBV5-4	TRBJ2-2	NA	TRBD2	13	CASSAGGYGELFF	TGTGCCAGCAGCGCCGGGGGGTACGGGGAGCTGTTTTTT
TRBV11-2	TRBJ1-2	NA	TRBD1	15	CASSSGTGGLYGYTF	TGTGCCAGCAGCTCCGGGACAGGGGGCCTGTATGGCTACACCTTC
TRBV19	TRBJ1-4	NA	NA	11	CASWGGEKLFF	TGTGCCAGCTGGGGGGGAGAAAAACTGTTTTTT
TRBV28	TRBJ2-7	NA	TRBD2	14	CASSFGTTLYEQYF	TGTGCCAGCAGTTTTGGGACTACGCTCTACGAGCAGTACTTC
TRBV19	TRBJ2-1	few	TRBD2	16	CASSMTGTRVGNEQFF	TGTGCCAGTAGTATGACCGGGACTAGAGTAGGCAATGAGCAGTTCTTC
TRBV5-4	TRBJ1-1	NA	NA	15	CASSSNPGRDTEAFF	TGTGCCAGCAGCTCAAATCCAGGGAGGGACACTGAAGCTTTCTTT
TRBV6-5	TRBJ2-7	NA	NA	14	CASSYSTGFGEQYF	TGTGCCAGCAGTTACTCGACGGGGTTTGGGGAGCAGTACTTC
TRBV6-5	TRBJ2-1	few	TRBD1	12	CAIAYRGSEQFF	TGTGCCATCGCTTACAGGGGCTCTGAGCAGTTCTTC
TRBV15	TRBJ2-7	NA	TRBD1	16	CATSRDLDRESSEQYF	TGTGCCACCAGCAGAGATCTTGACAGGGAATCATCCGAGCAGTACTTC
TRBV13	TRBJ1-2	NA	NA	15	CASSLTPMRNYGYTF	TGTGCCAGCAGCTTAACCCCCATGCGGAACTATGGCTACACCTTC
TRBV11-2	TRBJ2-3	NA	TRBD1	14	CASSFDRGTDTQYF	TGTGCCAGCAGCTTCGACAGGGGTACAGATACGCAGTATTTT
TRBV27	TRBJ2-4	NA	NA	14	CASSSDSYKNIQYF	TGTGCCAGCAGTTCAGACAGCTACAAAAACATTCAGTACTTC
TRBV7-8	TRBJ2-1	NA	TRBD2	16	CASSVRVAGGDYEQFF	TGTGCCAGCAGCGTCAGAGTAGCGGGAGGGGATTATGAGCAGTTCTTC
TRBV21-1	TRBJ2-1	NA	NA	18	CASSLGSTEAISYNEQFF	TGTGCCAGCAGCCTCGGGTCGACAGAAGCTATCTCCTACAATGAGCAGTTCTTC
TRBV6-1	TRBJ1-4	NA	TRBD1	16	CASSASGQYFGEKLFF	TGTGCCAGCAGTGCCTCGGGACAGTACTTTGGGGAAAAACTGTTTTTT
TRBV5-1	TRBJ1-1	once	NA	11	CASSQGVEAFF	TGCGCCAGCAGCCAAGGGGTTGAAGCTTTCTTT
TRBV19	TRBJ1-5	NA	NA	16	CASSIAETVSNQPQHF	TGTGCCAGTAGTATAGCAGAGACAGTTAGCAATCAGCCCCAGCATTTT
TRBV27	TRBJ1-5	NA	NA	15	CASSPFRGGNQPQHF	TGTGCCAGCAGTCCGTTCCGGGGTGGCAATCAGCCCCAGCATTTT
TRBV27	TRBJ2-7	NA	NA	14	CASSLSTDSYEQYF	TGTGCCAGCAGTTTATCGACAGACTCCTACGAGCAGTACTTC
TRBV27	TRBJ1-6	once	NA	15	CASNSRGLYNSPLHF	TGTGCCAGCAACTCCCGGGGTCTCTATAATTCACCCCTCCACTTT
TRBV4-3	TRBJ2-5	NA	TRBD1	16	CASSRSGTGNQETQYF	TGCGCCAGCAGCCGTTCCGGGACAGGGAACCAAGAGACCCAGTACTTC
TRBV4-3	TRBJ1-1	NA	NA	14	CASSQEGGVTEAFF	TGCGCCAGCAGCCAAGAGGGGGGGGTAACTGAAGCTTTCTTT
TRBV9	TRBJ1-6	NA	NA	16	CASSEDPLIGDSPLHF	TGTGCCAGCAGCGAAGACCCCCTAATAGGGGATTCACCCCTCCACTTT
TRBV5-1	TRBJ1-6	NA	NA	15	CASSARGSDNSPLHF	TGCGCCAGCAGCGCCAGGGGCTCGGATAATTCACCCCTCCACTTT
TRBV7-2	TRBJ2-7	NA	NA	11	CASSDRYEQYF	TGTGCCAGCAGCGACAGGTACGAGCAGTACTTC
TRBV3-1/TRBV3-2	TRBJ1-4	NA	NA	18	CASSQGPPWSPGNEKLFF	TGTGCCAGCAGCCAAGGCCCGCCGTGGAGCCCCGGTAATGAAAAACTGTTTTTT
TRBV14	TRBJ1-4	NA	NA	14	CASSQIGTREKLFF	TGTGCCAGCAGCCAAATTGGCACCAGGGAAAAACTGTTTTTT
TRBV7-2	TRBJ2-5	NA	NA	14	CASSLGRGMETQYF	TGTGCCAGCAGCTTAGGTCGGGGGATGGAGACCCAGTACTTC
TRBV6-5	TRBJ2-2	NA	NA	15	CASTPDSQNTGELFF	TGTGCCAGCACACCCGACAGCCAGAACACCGGGGAGCTGTTTTTT
TRBV5-1	TRBJ2-5	NA	TRBD2	16	CASSVGAGGLRETQYF	TGCGCCAGCAGCGTCGGCGCGGGGGGGCTTAGAGAGACCCAGTACTTC
TRBV7-2	TRBJ2-7	once	NA	15	CASSFGRGYSYEQYF	TGTGCCAGCAGCTTTGGCAGGGGATACTCCTACGAGCAGTACTTC
TRBV18	TRBJ2-6	NA	TRBD1	17	CASSPGTGATGANVLTF	TGTGCCAGCTCACCGGGGACAGGGGCGACTGGGGCCAACGTCCTGACTTTC
TRBV28	TRBJ2-3	NA	TRBD2	17	CASSLYISGRATDTQYF	TGTGCCAGCAGTTTATATATTAGCGGGAGGGCCACGGATACGCAGTATTTT
TRBV30	TRBJ1-6	once	NA	16	CAWTKQDGIANSPLHF	TGTGCCTGGACGAAACAGGACGGCATCGCCAATTCACCCCTCCACTTT
TRBV18	TRBJ2-3	NA	TRBD1	16	CASSPATRGPADTQYF	TGTGCCAGCTCACCCGCCACGAGGGGGCCCGCAGATACGCAGTATTTT
TRBV7-8	TRBJ1-2	few	NA	13	CASSLVGEGDYTF	TGTGCCAGCAGCTTAGTAGGGGAAGGAGACTACACCTTC
TRBV28	TRBJ1-2	NA	NA	16	CASSSPRHTRAFGYTF	TGTGCCAGCAGTTCGCCCAGGCACACGAGGGCTTTTGGCTACACCTTC
TRBV10-3	TRBJ2-7	NA	NA	16	CAISEGQMSRVYEQYF	TGTGCCATCAGTGAGGGACAGATGAGTCGGGTATACGAGCAGTACTTC
TRBV30	TRBJ1-4	NA	NA	13	CAWSEGQNEKLFF	TGTGCCTGGAGCGAGGGTCAAAATGAAAAACTGTTTTTT
TRBV19	TRBJ1-3	NA	NA	14	CASSPLGPGNTIYF	TGTGCCAGTAGTCCTTTGGGGCCTGGAAACACCATATATTTT